The next 20 T cell receptor beta chains were all read from a single sample in a study of blood T cell repertoires in COVID-19. Using immunoSEQ multiplex PCR, the repertoire was profiled, and TCRdb retains in-frame clones only, with some absent. The sample carries about 110,000 clones, 84% recorded once. The specimen was peripheral blood. Every receptor here comes from a woman older than 75 with active or convalescent COVID-19.

In this sample, this clone turned up once. V usage is TRBV29-1 and J usage is TRBJ1-6, with TRBD1 as a possible D gene (6 bases). CDR1 and CDR2 from the germline V gene are SQVTM and ANQGSEA. This CDR3 contains 16 residues. Trimming took 5 bases from V and 0 from J, leaving 14 bases between them. The CDR3 DNA follows: TGCAGCGTTAAGGACAGACAGAGCTCCTATAATTCACCCCTCCACTTT. Translated: CSVKDRQSSYNSPLHF.

The V gene is TRBV2, the J gene TRBJ2-1, with 8 bases fitting TRBD1. With V trimmed by 7 bases and J by 10 bases, 9 bases remained unmatched. The CDR3 is 13 residues long. Per germline, CDR1 SNHLY and CDR2 FYNNEI. This CDR3 is CASTRGQGREQFF. The CDR3 DNA follows: TGTGCCAGCACCCGCGGACAGGGTCGAGAGCAGTTCTTC.

The sample holds one count of this clone. The gene calls are TRBV6-6 and TRBJ2-1; no clear D. The V gene lost 6 bases and the J gene lost 5 bases, with 11 bases spanning the gap. This CDR3 is 13 amino acids long. Germline CDR1 MNHNY, CDR2 SVGAGI (reference sequence). The chain's CDR3 is CASSSDFDNEQFF. DNA for the CDR3: TGTGCCAGCAGCTCCGACTTTGACAATGAGCAGTTCTTC.

The chain joins TRBV5-6 to TRBJ1-1, with 9 nucleotides matching TRBD1. J lost 9 bases, V lost 2 bases, and 8 bases had no gene match. This CDR3 comprises 14 residues. CDR1 SGHDT and CDR2 YYEEEE come from the germline V gene. For the CDR3, the DNA is TGTGCCAGCAGCTTTCGCACAGGGGGCCAGAAAGCTTTCTTT. Translated: CASSFRTGGQKAFF.

This clone was detected once. The gene calls are TRBV5-1 and TRBJ2-1; a weak D match, TRBD2 (6 bases). CDR1 SGHRS and CDR2 YFSETQ come from the germline V gene. Trimming took 0 bases from V and 7 from J, leaving 17 bases between them. This CDR3 has 16 residues. In nucleotides, the CDR3 is TGCGCCAGCAGCTTGGCGCTGCAGGGCGGAGGGAATGAGCAGTTCTTC. Protein sequence: CASSLALQGGGNEQFF.

V and J are TRBV19 and TRBJ1-4; 10 bases fit TRBD1. The CDR3 runs 14 residues. J lost 8 bases, V lost 8 bases, and 8 bases had no gene match. The germline V gene encodes CDR1 LNHDA and CDR2 SQIVND (reference sequence). CDR3 in amino acids: CASRAGTGVEKLFF. CDR3 DNA: TGTGCCAGTCGAGCCGGGACAGGGGTAGAAAAACTGTTTTTT.

The chain has TRBV28 and TRBJ1-6; D not certain. CDR3 size: 12 residues. Germline CDR1 is MDHEN and CDR2 is SYDVKM. Between the trimmed V and J ends, which lost 4 bases and 5 bases, there was a span of 3 bases. The CDR3 sequence is CASSYNNSPLHF. CDR3 nucleotides: TGTGCCAGCAGTTATAATAATTCACCCCTCCACTTT.

The V call is TRBV19, the J call TRBJ2-1; 11 bases fit TRBD2. J was trimmed by 7 bases and V by 3 bases; bases with no gene match: 26. This CDR3 has 22 amino acids. The germline gives CDR1 LNHDA, CDR2 SQIVND (reference sequence). CDR3 residues: CASSIGSVRWGTSGSVRNEQFF. The CDR3 DNA sequence: TGTGCCAGTAGTATTGGTTCGGTCCGTTGGGGGACTAGCGGCTCAGTCAGGAATGAGCAGTTCTTC.

The rearrangement links TRBV6-5 to TRBJ1-3; D ambiguous. The germline CDR1 and CDR2 sequences are MNHEY and SVGAGI. This CDR3 is built from 13 residues. V lost 10 bases and J lost 0, with 10 bases in between. As DNA, the CDR3 is TGTGCCACCCAGGCCGGCTCTGGAAACACCATATATTTT. This gives the protein CATQAGSGNTIYF.

The J gene is TRBJ2-7, the V gene TRBV15; TRBD2 matches 8 bases. CDR1 is LNHNV and CDR2 is YYDKDF in the germline V gene (reference sequence). The CDR3 length is 15 residues. After removal of 5 bases from V and 0 bases from J, the junction contained 6 bases not matched to a gene. The CDR3 reads CATSEYSGASYEQYF. The CDR3 nucleotides read TGTGCCACCAGCGAATATAGCGGGGCCTCCTACGAGCAGTACTTC.

As concerns this clone: At one end the junction does not follow the germline gene, possibly because of a read error. V gene TRBV5-4 combines with J gene TRBJ2-1; weak D call: TRBD2 (6 bases). This CDR3 spans 13 amino acids. CDR1 and CDR2 from the germline V gene are SGHNT and YYREEE (reference sequence). The CDR3 nucleotides read TGTGCCAGCAGCCTCGGGACTGACAATGTGCAGTTCTTC. Translation gives CASSLGTDNVQFF.

This clone was found many times. The chain couples TRBV5-1 to TRBJ2-3, with 10 bases identical to TRBD2. CDR1 is SGHRS, CDR2 YFSETQ, per germline. V gave up 4 bases and J gave up 6 bases; unmatched junction bases: 5. This CDR3 is built from 14 residues. The CDR3 DNA follows: TGCGCCAGCAGCAGCGGGAGGGTTTACGATACGCAGTATTTT. Protein product: CASSSGRVYDTQYF.

The chain has TRBV4-1 and TRBJ2-1; TRBD1 might be the D (6 bases). V was trimmed by 4 bases and J by 6 bases, leaving 13 bases between them. The CDR3 contains 14 residues. Germline CDR1 MGHRA, CDR2 YSYEKL. CDR3 protein: CASSPIWTANEQFF. DNA for the CDR3: TGCGCCAGCAGCCCGATATGGACAGCCAATGAGCAGTTCTTC.

The chain uses TRBV7-9 and TRBJ1-4, with no clear D. This CDR3 has 15 amino acids. Germline V gene data show CDR1 as SEHNR and CDR2 as FQNEAQ (reference sequence). The V gene lost 5 bases and the J gene lost 8 bases, with 18 bases spanning the gap. CDR3 region: CASSPETTPGEKLFF. CDR3 in DNA: TGTGCCAGCAGCCCCGAGACAACTCCTGGGGAAAAACTGTTTTTT.

The rearrangement joins TRBV19 to TRBJ1-5, with 8 bases fitting TRBD1. The V gene end was trimmed by 8 bases and the J gene end by 5 bases; junction bases not matched to a gene: 11. The CDR3 contains 15 residues. The germline V gene encodes CDR1 LNHDA and CDR2 SQIVND (reference sequence). In nucleotides, the CDR3 is TGTGCCAGTGGCCCCATTGACAGGGGCTATCAGCCCCAGCATTTT. Its protein is CASGPIDRGYQPQHF.

The genes are TRBV28 and TRBJ2-5, with TRBD2 as a possible D gene (5 bases). The ends were cut back, 5 bases at V and 2 bases at J, with 12 bases in the middle. Germline lookup yields CDR1 MDHEN and CDR2 SYDVKM. The CDR3 runs to 14 residues. The CDR3 region is CASSSAGPQETQYF. CDR3 sequence (DNA): TGTGCCAGCAGTAGCGCGGGCCCACAAGAGACCCAGTACTTC.

The CDR3 DNA reads TGTGCCAGCAGCTTAGATGGGGGCCTAGCGGGAGTTGAGCAGTTCTTC. This codes for CASSLDGGLAGVEQFF. The rearrangement joins TRBV7-2 to TRBJ2-1, with 10 bases matching TRBD2. The V gene's germline CDR1 is SGHTA and CDR2 FQGNSA. J was trimmed by 9 bases and V by 1 base; bases with no gene match: 9. CDR3 size: 16 residues.

The V gene is TRBV9, the J gene TRBJ2-3, with D possibly matching TRBD2 (6 bases). Germline CDR1 and CDR2: SGDLS and YYNGEE. V lost 3 bases and J lost 5, with 22 bases in between. CDR3 length: 17 amino acids. CDR3 nucleotide sequence: TGTGCCAGCAGCGAGGGTCTAGCTCGGGAGTGGGGAGATACGCAGTATTTT. Translation gives CASSEGLAREWGDTQYF. The full variable domain, rest sourced from reference TRBV9 and TRBJ2-3, is DSGVTQTPKHLITATGQRVTLRCSPRSGDLSVYWYQQSLDQGLQFLIQYYNGEERAKGNILERFSAQQFPDLHSELNLSSLELGDSALYFCASSEGLAREWGDTQYFGPGTRLTVL.

The V gene is TRBV9, the J gene TRBJ2-5, with 13 bases lining up with TRBD2. Germline-derived CDR1 and CDR2 are SGDLS and YYNGEE. CDR3 length: 14 residues. Trimming took 2 bases from V and 5 from J; bases not matched to a gene: 0. The CDR3 loop reads CASSVGLAGETQYF. CDR3 DNA sequence: TGTGCCAGCAGCGTGGGACTAGCGGGGGAGACCCAGTACTTC.

CDR3 coding DNA: TGTGCCAGCAGCCTGGGAGTGGTCGAGCAGTACTTC. This sequence encodes CASSLGVVEQYF. V usage is TRBV3-1 (or the pseudogene TRBV3-2) and J usage is TRBJ2-7; perhaps TRBD2 as D (5 bases). In germline, CDR1 is LGHDT, CDR2 YNNKEL (reference sequence). Trimming pared 4 bases from V and 6 bases from J, leaving 10 bases between. The CDR3 loop spans 12 amino acids.